The sequence of this T cell receptor beta chain was determined in a study of blood T cell repertoires in COVID-19. Looking at the study overall: Sources were T cells, B-cell-depleted T cells, or PBMCs; the material itself was cDNA or gDNA.

The length of the CDR3 is 17 residues. V lost 5 bases, J lost 3 bases, and 14 bases stayed unmatched. Germline-derived CDR1 and CDR2 are SGHNT and YENEEA. As handled by the study authors: Reference gene primer amplification gave estimated nucleated cell counts. Method: immunoSEQ multiplex PCR; TCRdb's copy keeps in-frame clones and lacks some. D and trimming were read from the DNA, whereas the V and J calls and clone size are those reported in that table. This table holds tens of thousands of clones, 80% found once. The sequenced material came from peripheral blood. The gene calls are TRBV11-3 and TRBJ2-3, with 7 bases that match TRBD1. This receptor was identified in a woman of 80 years or more with acute or convalescent COVID-19. CDR3 in amino acids: CASSPTHRGVRTDTQYF. The CDR3 DNA sequence: TGTGCCAGCAGCCCGACGCACAGGGGTGTTAGGACAGATACGCAGTATTTT. The full variable domain, with the rest looked up from reference TRBV11-3 and TRBJ2-3, is EAGVVQSPRYKIIEKKQPVAFWCNPISGHNTLYWYLQNLGQGPELLIRYENEEAVDDSQLPKDRFSAERLKGVDSTLKIQPAELGDSAVYLCASSPTHRGVRTDTQYFGPGTRLTVL.